This T cell receptor (beta chain) was obtained from a study of shared clonotypes between healthy human individuals. Of note for this clone: No antigen is known for it.

Terminally differentiated effector memory CD45RA+ cells were left out of the naive CD8 fraction, which was CD45RO-negative and positively selected for CCR7. Findings and caveats of the study: The study found about 4.6% of naive CD4 clonotypes shared across several donors.

Over several immunoSEQ plates, each subset's genomic DNA was distributed in even portions. TCRdb keeps only in-frame clones here, not all; method: immunoSEQ multiplex PCR. The table includes some 740,000 clones, roughly 92% detected once. The CDR3 consists of 18 residues. Trimming removed 3 bases from V and 7 bases from J; junction bases left unmatched: 19. Germline CDR1 and CDR2: MNHEY and SMNVEV (reference sequence). This chain links TRBV27 with TRBJ2-7, with 9 bases aligning to TRBD1. The receptor was derived from a man in his thirties or forties in good health. Material for sequencing was naive CD8+ T cells sorted from blood. The CDR3 here is CASSFIWTGAPGVGEQYF. In nucleotides, the CDR3 is TGTGCCAGCAGTTTTATTTGGACAGGGGCCCCCGGAGTGGGGGAGCAGTACTTC.